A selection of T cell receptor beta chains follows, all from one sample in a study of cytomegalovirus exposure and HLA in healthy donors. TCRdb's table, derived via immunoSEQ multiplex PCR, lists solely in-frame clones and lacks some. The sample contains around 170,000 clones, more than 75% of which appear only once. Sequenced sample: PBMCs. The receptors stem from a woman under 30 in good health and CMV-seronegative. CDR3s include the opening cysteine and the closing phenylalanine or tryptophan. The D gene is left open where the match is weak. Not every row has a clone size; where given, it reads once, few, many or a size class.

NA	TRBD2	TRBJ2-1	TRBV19	TGTGCCAGTAGTATAGCACCGGGAGGGAGAAATGAGCAGTTCTTC	CASSIAPGGRNEQFF
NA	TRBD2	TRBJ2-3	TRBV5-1	TGCGCCAGCAGCTTCCTGGGACTAGCGGATACAGATACGCAGTATTTT	CASSFLGLADTDTQYF
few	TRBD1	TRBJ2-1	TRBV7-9	TGTGCCAGCAGCTGGGGACAGGGTTATGAGCAGTTCTTC	CASSWGQGYEQFF
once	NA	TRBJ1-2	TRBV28	TGTGCCAGCAGACAGGTTGGCTATGGCTACACCTTC	CASRQVGYGYTF
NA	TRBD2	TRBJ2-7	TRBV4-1	TGCGCCAGCAGCCAAGCGGTGACTAGCGGGAGCTACGAGCAGTACTTC	CASSQAVTSGSYEQYF
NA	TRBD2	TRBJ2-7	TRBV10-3	TGTGCCATCAGTTGGCGGGAGGCCGGCGGGGAGCAGTACTTC	CAISWREAGGEQYF
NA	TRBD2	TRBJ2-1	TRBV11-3	TGTGCCAGCAGCCCTGGGGCTAGCGGGCACGACAATGAGCAGTTCTTC	CASSPGASGHDNEQFF
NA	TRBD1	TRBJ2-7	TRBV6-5	TGTGCCAGCAGGCAGGGACAGGTCTACGAGCAGTACTTC	CASRQGQVYEQYF
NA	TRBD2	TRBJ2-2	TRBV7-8	TGTGCCAGCAGCCAGCCGCGGACTAGCCCGAACACCGGGGAGCTGTTTTTT	CASSQPRTSPNTGELFF
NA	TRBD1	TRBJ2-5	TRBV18	TGTGCCAGCTCACCAGGGACAGGGTACCAAGAGACCCAGTACTTC	CASSPGTGYQETQYF
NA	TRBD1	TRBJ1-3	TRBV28	TGTGCCAGCAGCAATTTTAGACAGGGGGCCGGAAACACCATATATTTT	CASSNFRQGAGNTIYF
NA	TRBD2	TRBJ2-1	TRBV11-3	TGTGCCAGCAGCTTAGTAGGACTAGCGGGAGATGAGCAGTTCTTC	CASSLVGLAGDEQFF
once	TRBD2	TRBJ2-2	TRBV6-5	TGTGCCAGCAGGGTAGCGGGAATTGGGACCGGGGAGCTGTTTTTT	CASRVAGIGTGELFF
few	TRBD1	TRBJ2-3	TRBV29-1	TGCAGCGTAAGAGGGACAGGGGTGTCCTCTAGCACAGATACGCAGTATTTT	CSVRGTGVSSSTDTQYF
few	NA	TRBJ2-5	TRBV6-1	TGTGCCAGCAGTGTCTGGAGGGGTCGGGAGACCCAGTACTTC	CASSVWRGRETQYF